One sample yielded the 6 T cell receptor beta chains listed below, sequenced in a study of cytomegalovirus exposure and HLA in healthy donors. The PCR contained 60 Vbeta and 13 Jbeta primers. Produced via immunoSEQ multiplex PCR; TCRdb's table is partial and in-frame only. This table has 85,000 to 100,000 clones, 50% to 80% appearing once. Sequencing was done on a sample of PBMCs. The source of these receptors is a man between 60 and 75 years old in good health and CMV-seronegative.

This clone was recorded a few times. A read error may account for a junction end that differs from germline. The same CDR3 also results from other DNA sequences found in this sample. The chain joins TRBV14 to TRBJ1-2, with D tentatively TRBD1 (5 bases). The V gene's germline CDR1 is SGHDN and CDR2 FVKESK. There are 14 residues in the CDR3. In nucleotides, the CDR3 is TGCGCCAGCAGCCAGGCACTTAATCCAGGGGGCTACACCTTC. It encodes CASSQALNPGGYTF.

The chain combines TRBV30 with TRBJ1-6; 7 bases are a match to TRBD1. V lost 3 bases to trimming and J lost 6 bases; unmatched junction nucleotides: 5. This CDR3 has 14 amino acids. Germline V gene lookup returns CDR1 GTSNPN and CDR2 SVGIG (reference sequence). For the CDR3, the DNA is TGTGCCTGGAGAGGGGACAGCTTTAATTCACCCCTCCACTTT. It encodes CAWRGDSFNSPLHF.

CDR3 loop: CASSVFDSEQFF. Here the CDR3 DNA reads TGTGCCAGCAGCGTATTTGACAGTGAGCAGTTCTTC. V is TRBV9 and J is TRBJ2-1, with D perhaps TRBD1 (5 bases). CDR1 SGDLS and CDR2 YYNGEE come from the germline V gene. V dropped 1 base and J dropped 9 bases, with 8 bases sitting between them. This CDR3 is built from 12 residues.

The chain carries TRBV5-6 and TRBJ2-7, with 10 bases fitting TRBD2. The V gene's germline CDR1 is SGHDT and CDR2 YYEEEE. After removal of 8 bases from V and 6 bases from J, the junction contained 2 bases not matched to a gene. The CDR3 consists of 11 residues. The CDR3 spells CASERGGEQYF. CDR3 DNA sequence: TGTGCCAGTGAGCGGGGGGGCGAGCAGTACTTC.

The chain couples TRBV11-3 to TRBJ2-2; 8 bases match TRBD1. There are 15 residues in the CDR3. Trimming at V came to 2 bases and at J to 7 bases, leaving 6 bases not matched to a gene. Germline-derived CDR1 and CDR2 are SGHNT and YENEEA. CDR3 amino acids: CASSLLDRVNGELFF. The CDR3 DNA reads TGTGCCAGCAGCTTATTGGACAGGGTGAACGGGGAGCTGTTTTTT.

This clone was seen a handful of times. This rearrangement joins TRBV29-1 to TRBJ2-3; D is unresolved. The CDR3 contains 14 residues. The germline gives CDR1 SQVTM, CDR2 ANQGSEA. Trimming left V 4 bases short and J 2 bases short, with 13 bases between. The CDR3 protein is CSVVSKNPTDTQYF. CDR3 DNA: TGCAGCGTTGTAAGCAAAAACCCCACAGATACGCAGTATTTT.